This TCR beta chain is drawn from a study of blood T cell repertoires in COVID-19. Study details: The United States, Italy and Spain were the sources of the acute and convalescent COVID-19 samples. T cells, B-cell-depleted T cells, or PBMCs supplied cDNA or gDNA.

Original analysis: Amplification with reference gene primers provided the estimates of nucleated cell counts. TCRdb keeps only in-frame clones here, not all; method: immunoSEQ multiplex PCR. That table supplies the V and J calls and clone size; D and trimming were determined from the DNA. The sample records approximately 240,000 clones, about 88% being singletons. Germline V lookup: CDR1 SNHLY, CDR2 FYNNEI. This CDR3 contains 13 residues. V was shortened by 4 bases and J by 2 bases, with 6 bases between the two germline ends. The material sequenced was peripheral blood. The chain employs TRBV2 and TRBJ1-5; D call uncertain. The TCR was taken from a man between 45 and 60 years old who had recovered from COVID-19. The CDR3: CASSVSGNQPQHF. DNA for the CDR3: TGTGCCAGCAGTGTATCAGGCAATCAGCCCCAGCATTTT. The full variable domain, rest sourced from reference TRBV2 and TRBJ1-5, is EPEVTQTPSHQVTQMGQEVILRCVPISNHLYFYWYRQILGQKVEFLVSFYNNEISEKSEIFDDQFSVERPDGSNFTLKIRSTKLEDSAMYFCASSVSGNQPQHFGDGTRLSIL.